One and the same sample provided the 27 T cell receptor beta chains below, sequenced in a study of T-cell reconstitution after alpha-beta-depleted transplantation in children. A library of TCRbeta sequences, prepared with unique molecular identifiers, was generated. TCRdb reprocessed the PCR reads with MiXCR, giving one entry per CDR3 protein. The sample has over 150,000 distinct CDR3 sequences; about 6% are singletons. The material was PBMCs, obtained before TCRalphabeta/CD19-depleted stem cell transplant. Receptors were obtained from a girl under three years old with combined immunodeficiency, due to receive a stem cell transplant.

This clonotype has ten or more counts. This CDR3 is CASSLTADMNTEAFF. CDR3 nucleotides: TGCGCCAGCAGCTTAACGGCCGACATGAACACTGAAGCTTTCTTT. This chain uses TRBV5-1 with TRBJ1-1; no definite D call. V shed 2 bases and J shed 0 bases, with 11 bases lying between them. The CDR3 loop spans 15 amino acids. Germline-derived CDR1 and CDR2 are SGHRS and YFSETQ.

In this sample, this clonotype turned up a few times. The V call is TRBV28, the J call TRBJ2-2; TRBD2 agrees at 7 bases. V was clipped by 2 bases and J by 1 base; unmatched bases: 10. Germline lookup yields CDR1 MDHEN and CDR2 SYDVKM. This CDR3 is 18 amino acids long. The CDR3 region is CASSLLAGVPGNTGELFF. DNA of the CDR3: TGTGCCAGCAGTTTACTTGCGGGAGTCCCGGGGAACACCGGGGAGCTGTTTTTT.

This clonotype was detected many times. This chain links TRBV29-1 with TRBJ2-1; D gene unclear. The CDR3 is 12 amino acids. CDR1 SQVTM and CDR2 ANQGSEA come from the germline V gene. Deletions cut 5 bases from V and 4 bases from J, with 9 bases between. CDR3 loop: CSVPVLYNEQFF. CDR3 nucleotides: TGCAGCGTTCCAGTTTTGTACAATGAGCAGTTCTTC.

In its sample, this clonotype was seen many times. The rearrangement links TRBV20-1 to TRBJ2-1; D perhaps matches TRBD2 (7 bases). The CDR3 contains 13 residues. Looked up from germline, CDR1 is DFQATT and CDR2 is SNEGSKA (reference sequence). The germline V and J ends were trimmed by 0 bases and 7 bases, with 10 bases remaining between them. In DNA form, the CDR3 reads TGCAGTGCTAGAGAGGGGGGGCTTAATGAGCAGTTCTTC. This codes for CSAREGGLNEQFF.

This clonotype was counted ten times or more. V gene TRBV12-3 or TRBV12-4 combines with J gene TRBJ2-3; the D gene is possibly TRBD1 (5 bases). V was cut by 4 bases and J by 4 bases, with 15 bases left in between. The CDR3 has 15 amino acids. Written as DNA, the CDR3 is TGTGCCAGCAGTTCCACTCCAGGGTATCCAGATACGCAGTATTTT. Its translation: CASSSTPGYPDTQYF.

CDR3 DNA sequence: TGTGCCAGCAGCCCGCGTGGGAGGATCTACAATGAGCAGTTCTTC. Residues: CASSPRGRIYNEQFF. This chain uses TRBV14 with TRBJ2-1; D perhaps matches TRBD2 (6 bases). The CDR3 extends over 15 amino acids. Deletions cut 4 bases from V and 3 bases from J, with 13 bases between. Germline V gene lookup returns CDR1 SGHDN and CDR2 FVKESK.

The table lists this clonotype with many counts. J is TRBJ2-7 and V is TRBV7-2, with TRBD2 matching 7 bases. The CDR3 loop spans 14 amino acids. J gave up 4 bases and V 2 bases, and 5 bases lay outside the gene matches. Germline V gene data show CDR1 as SGHTA and CDR2 as FQGNSA. The CDR3, as DNA: TGTGCCAGCAGCTTATCGGGACTAATTTACGAGCAGTACTTC. Residues: CASSLSGLIYEQYF.

This clonotype appeared many times. The chain combines TRBV2 with TRBJ2-5, with TRBD2 matching 11 bases. After removal of 8 bases from V and 3 bases from J, the junction contained 8 bases not matched to a gene. Germline CDR1 and CDR2: SNHLY and FYNNEI. There are 15 residues in the CDR3. Here the CDR3 reads CASGGIAGGEETQYF. In nucleotides, the CDR3 is TGTGCCAGCGGAGGCATAGCGGGAGGGGAAGAGACCCAGTACTTC.

The table lists this clonotype with a few counts. A much larger clone is a single base away; this may be a read error. The chain has TRBV3-1 and TRBJ2-5; the match to TRBD1 covers 7 bases. The germline V gene encodes CDR1 LGHDT and CDR2 YNNKEL (reference sequence). This CDR3 spans 15 amino acids. CDR3 DNA: TGTGCCACCAGCCAAGACCAGGGACAGAGAGAGACCCAGTACTTC. It is translated as CATSQDQGQRETQYF.

Many counts were recorded for this clonotype. The rearrangement joins TRBV28 to TRBJ2-7, with D maybe TRBD2 (5 bases). Germline CDR1 and CDR2: MDHEN and SYDVKM. The V end was cut by 8 bases, the J end by 0 bases, with 8 bases between. The CDR3 length is 12 residues. In DNA form, the CDR3 reads TGTGCCAGCTCGGGGTCCTCCTACGAGCAGTACTTC. It specifies CASSGSSYEQYF. The whole variable domain, filled in from reference TRBV28 and TRBJ2-7, reads DVKVTQSSRYLVKRTGEKVFLECVQDMDHENMFWYRQDPGLGLRLIYFSYDVKMKEKGDIPEGYSVSREKKERFSLILESASTNQTSMYLCASSGSSYEQYFGPGTRLTVT.

This chain uses TRBV4-1 with TRBJ2-5; D remains unclear. Trimming stripped 0 bases from V and 5 bases from J, with 10 bases between. CDR3 length: 14 residues. Germline-derived CDR1 and CDR2 are MGHRA and YSYEKL. The CDR3 nucleotides read TGCGCCAGCAGCCAAGATGACCCCCAGGAGACCCAGTACTTC. This translates into CASSQDDPQETQYF.

This clonotype has ten or more counts. The gene calls are TRBV9 and TRBJ1-4; D unclear. V lost 4 bases to trimming and J lost 2 bases, with 12 bases between them. The CDR3 runs to 15 residues. Germline CDR1 SGDLS, CDR2 YYNGEE. Here the CDR3 reads CASSTRVGTNEKLFF. The DNA for the CDR3 is TGTGCCAGCAGCACCCGGGTGGGGACTAATGAAAAACTGTTTTTT.

In this sample, this clonotype turned up many times. The V and J genes are TRBV18 and TRBJ2-1, with TRBD2 as a possible D gene (5 bases). Trimming pared 2 bases from V and 6 bases from J, leaving 17 bases between. In germline, CDR1 is KGHSH, CDR2 LQKENI. The length of the CDR3 is 16 residues. The DNA of the CDR3 is TGTGCCAGCTCACCAAGGAGGCTCTCCCGCTTCAATGAGCAGTTCTTC. The encoded protein is CASSPRRLSRFNEQFF.

The sample holds many counts of this clonotype. The chain combines TRBV6-2 or TRBV6-3 with TRBJ2-1, with D tentatively TRBD2 (5 bases). Germline CDR1 reads MNHEY; CDR2 reads SVGEGT. The CDR3 has 14 residues. V lost 6 bases and J 12 bases, leaving 21 bases between the germline ends. The CDR3 bases are TGTGCCAGCAGGGAGCTAGCCTCGGGGAAGGGGCAGTTCTTC. Encoded protein: CASRELASGKGQFF.

This clonotype was observed many times. The rearrangement links TRBV29-1 to TRBJ1-2, with a weak D call TRBD1 (5 bases). The CDR3 totals 13 residues. The germline V gene encodes CDR1 SQVTM and CDR2 ANQGSEA. V was cut by 2 bases and J by 5 bases, with 12 bases left in between. The CDR3 DNA reads as TGCAGCGTTGAATGGGACCAGATGTATGGCTACACCTTC. Amino acid sequence: CSVEWDQMYGYTF.

This clonotype has ten or more counts. The chain links TRBV6-2 or TRBV6-3 to TRBJ1-5, with TRBD1 matching 11 bases. The germline CDR1 and CDR2 sequences are MNHEY and SVGEGT. The V gene end was trimmed by 10 bases and the J gene end by 2 bases; junction bases not matched to a gene: 7. CDR3 length: 15 residues. The CDR3: CATRGTGGGNQPQHF. CDR3 in DNA: TGTGCCACCAGGGGGACAGGGGGTGGCAATCAGCCCCAGCATTTT.

About this clonotype: One end of the junction is discordant with germline, which a read error may explain. The chain recombines TRBV6-4 with TRBJ2-1; 9 positions match TRBD2. Germline values: CDR1 MRHNA, CDR2 SNTAGT. The CDR3 consists of 19 residues. The CDR3 nucleotides are TGTACCAGCTGTTTCAGTACTAGCGGGCGTGCTGATCGCGACAATGAGCAGTTCTTC. Translating gives CTSCFSTSGRADRDNEQFF.

This clonotype was observed at least ten times. This chain connects TRBV28 to TRBJ2-3, with TRBD1 matching 8 bases. CDR3 length equals 18 residues. The ends lost 5 bases at V and 4 bases at J; junction bases unmatched: 17. CDR1 and CDR2 (germline): MDHEN, SYDVKM. As DNA, the CDR3 is TGTGCCAGCAGTCCGGTAAAACGGACAGGGTTTTTCGCAGATACGCAGTATTTT. The encoded protein is CASSPVKRTGFFADTQYF.

This clonotype was counted ten times or more. The chain uses TRBV10-3 and TRBJ1-1; weak D call: TRBD1 (6 bases). V lost 5 bases and J lost 1, with 8 bases in between. CDR1 and CDR2 from the germline V gene are ENHRY and SYGVKD. This CDR3 comprises 13 residues. CDR3 amino acids: CAISPTGNTEAFF. The CDR3 region has the DNA TGTGCCATCAGTCCGACAGGGAACACTGAAGCTTTCTTT.

This clonotype appeared many times. The chain employs TRBV24-1 and TRBJ2-3; 16 nucleotides agree with TRBD2. CDR3 length equals 20 residues. V shed 4 bases, J shed 6 bases, and the junction held 15 bases outside the gene matches. The V gene's germline CDR1 is KGHDR and CDR2 SFDVKD. The CDR3 sequence: CATSETPGTSGGAHSDTQYF. CDR3 coding DNA: TGTGCCACCAGTGAAACTCCCGGGACTAGCGGGGGGGCCCATTCCGATACGCAGTATTTT.

This clonotype was recorded many times. The chain joins TRBV5-1 to TRBJ2-2; 7 bases are a match to TRBD2. CDR1 SGHRS and CDR2 YFSETQ come from the germline V gene. The CDR3 has 15 residues. V was clipped by 4 bases and J by 1 base; unmatched bases: 4. The CDR3 nucleotides read TGCGCCAGCAGCGGTGGACTAGGGAACACCGGGGAGCTGTTTTTT. Its translation is CASSGGLGNTGELFF.

The rearrangement joins TRBV5-6 to TRBJ2-7; D gene unclear. Trimming shortened V by 9 bases and J by 6 bases, and 19 bases separated the two germline ends. Germline lookup yields CDR1 SGHDT and CDR2 YYEEEE. This CDR3 has 13 amino acids. The CDR3 loop is CAMGTASLCEQYF. The CDR3 DNA is TGTGCCATGGGCACCGCCTCCCTCTGCGAGCAGTACTTC.

This sequence joins TRBV29-1 and TRBJ1-2; D remains ambiguous. CDR1 and CDR2 from the germline V gene are SQVTM and ANQGSEA. The CDR3 is 16 residues long. V lost 5 bases and J 4 bases, leaving 23 bases between the germline ends. Here the CDR3 DNA reads TGCAGCGTTTTGGGGTCAGGCCGAGATTATGTCTATGGCTACACCTTC. Translating it yields CSVLGSGRDYVYGYTF.

The rearrangement uses TRBV7-9 and TRBJ2-1; D unclear. Germline V gene sequence: CDR1 SEHNR, CDR2 FQNEAQ (reference sequence). The V end lost 1 base, the J end lost 4 bases, and 8 bases lay between the germline ends. The CDR3 has 14 amino acids. For the CDR3, the DNA is TGTGCCAGCAGCTTAGTACCCAGTTACAATGAGCAGTTCTTC. It specifies CASSLVPSYNEQFF. Variable domain in full (rest from reference TRBV7-9 and TRBJ2-1): DTGVSQNPRHKITKRGQNVTFRCDPISEHNRLYWYRQTLGQGPEFLTYFQNEAQLEKSRLLSDRFSAERPKGSFSTLEIQRTEQGDSAMYLCASSLVPSYNEQFFGPGTRLTVL.

Many counts were recorded for this clonotype. The chain recombines TRBV5-1 with TRBJ1-5, with 7 nucleotides matching TRBD1. The CDR3 runs to 14 residues. Trimming took 4 bases from V and 2 from J; bases not matched to a gene: 3. Germline CDR1 reads SGHRS; CDR2 reads YFSETQ. CDR3 in amino acids: CASSNGTGNQPQHF. Here the CDR3 DNA reads TGCGCCAGCAGCAACGGGACAGGCAATCAGCCCCAGCATTTT.

This rearrangement joins TRBV5-4 to TRBJ2-7, with a possible D match to TRBD1 (5 bases). With 1 base removed from V and 5 bases from J, the gap between germline ends came to 10 bases. Germline CDR1 reads SGHNT; CDR2 reads YYREEE (reference sequence). CDR3 length: 13 amino acids. Here the CDR3 DNA reads TGTGCCAGCAGCTTGCAGGGTGAGGACGAGCAGTACTTC. Amino acid sequence: CASSLQGEDEQYF.

This clonotype was observed at least ten times. This chain connects TRBV11-2 to TRBJ1-1, with 8 bases identical to TRBD1. The V segment lost 4 bases and the J segment 11 bases; nucleotides outside the gene matches: 9. There are 13 residues in the CDR3. Germline lookup yields CDR1 SGHAT and CDR2 FQNNGV. The CDR3 reads CASSSTGGPRAFF. The CDR3 region has the DNA TGTGCCAGCAGCTCAACAGGGGGACCAAGGGCTTTCTTT.